One and the same sample provided the 26 T cell receptor beta chains below, sequenced in a study of blood T cells in healthy people across ages. It was with a sample-barcoded 5' primer and a J-beta primer mix that a second PCR of about 7 to 12 cycles was run. MiXCR was run by TCRdb on the 5' RACE reads, yielding one entry per CDR3 protein. In the table there are approximately 730,000 distinct CDR3 sequences, approximately 55% of which are singletons. Sequenced material: blood. Receptors were obtained from a man older than 75 in good health.

The gene calls are TRBV7-9 and TRBJ2-1, with TRBD2 as a possible D gene (6 bases). V lost 6 bases to trimming and J lost 7 bases, with 13 bases between them. The CDR3 is 13 amino acids. Germline V gene lookup returns CDR1 SEHNR and CDR2 FQNEAQ (reference sequence). CDR3 residues: CASSPRGFNEQFF. The CDR3 DNA reads TGTGCCAGCAGTCCCCGGGGGTTTAATGAGCAGTTCTTC.

The chain uses TRBV7-9 and TRBJ2-5, with 16 bases fitting TRBD2. This CDR3 comprises 15 residues. J gave up 9 bases and V 5 bases, and 6 bases lay outside the gene matches. Germline V lookup: CDR1 SEHNR, CDR2 FQNEAQ (reference sequence). CDR3 loop: CASSIPGLAGGSQYF. In DNA form, the CDR3 reads TGTGCCAGCAGCATACCGGGACTAGCGGGAGGGTCCCAGTACTTC.

The V and J genes are TRBV4-1 and TRBJ2-5; 11 bases map to TRBD2. Unmatched junction bases numbered 3, after V lost 2 bases and J lost 4 bases. The CDR3 covers 15 residues. Germline assignment: CDR1 MGHRA and CDR2 YSYEKL. CDR3 protein: CASSQNGLAGETQYF. The CDR3, as DNA: TGCGCCAGCAGCCAAAACGGACTAGCGGGAGAGACCCAGTACTTC.

V usage is TRBV28 and J usage is TRBJ2-7; a possible D gene is TRBD2 (6 bases). Germline V gene sequence: CDR1 MDHEN, CDR2 SYDVKM. V gave up 6 bases and J gave up 3 bases, with 15 bases separating them. This CDR3 is 14 amino acids long. Here the CDR3 DNA reads TGTGCCAGCAGAGGAGGACTATCGCTCTACGAGCAGTACTTC. Translation: CASRGGLSLYEQYF. The full variable domain, rest sourced from reference TRBV28 and TRBJ2-7, is DVKVTQSSRYLVKRTGEKVFLECVQDMDHENMFWYRQDPGLGLRLIYFSYDVKMKEKGDIPEGYSVSREKKERFSLILESASTNQTSMYLCASRGGLSLYEQYFGPGTRLTVT.

The chain is built from TRBV2 and TRBJ1-6; D not certain. The CDR3 length is 14 residues. The ends were cut back, 5 bases at V and 10 bases at J, with 15 bases in the middle. CDR1 is SNHLY, CDR2 FYNNEI, per germline. CDR3 DNA sequence: TGTGCCAGCAGTCCGGAATCTCGGTGGTCACCCCTCCACTTT. Protein product: CASSPESRWSPLHF.

The J gene is TRBJ2-1, the V gene TRBV20-1; 10 bases match TRBD2. The ends lost 6 bases at V and 4 bases at J; junction bases unmatched: 6. The CDR3 sequence is 14 residues long. Germline CDR1 DFQATT, CDR2 SNEGSKA (reference sequence). As DNA, the CDR3 is TGCAGTGCGGCCCTAGCGGGAGTATACAATGAGCAGTTCTTC. The encoded protein is CSAALAGVYNEQFF.

This clonotype was observed a few times. The chain combines TRBV28 with TRBJ1-2; D call uncertain. V lost 4 bases, J lost 4 bases, and 13 bases lay in between. This CDR3 has 14 amino acids. Germline V lookup: CDR1 MDHEN, CDR2 SYDVKM. DNA for the CDR3: TGTGCCAGCAGTTCCCCGGGTGGAGGCTATGGCTACACCTTC. This encodes CASSSPGGGYGYTF.

V is TRBV14 and J is TRBJ2-7, with D perhaps TRBD2 (5 bases). The J call may be incorrect, as the DNA end agrees better with TRBJ2-5. Germline CDR1 SGHDN, CDR2 FVKESK. The length of the CDR3 is 13 residues. This CDR3 is CASSQYERGTQYF. The CDR3 DNA follows: TGTGCCAGCAGCCAGTACGAACGGGGGACCCAGTACTTC.

This chain links TRBV29-1 with TRBJ2-3; TRBD1 agrees at 8 bases. The V and J ends lost 3 bases and 6 bases, in that order; junction bases with no gene match: 11. The CDR3 is 15 amino acids. Germline V gene sequence: CDR1 SQVTM, CDR2 ANQGSEA. CDR3 loop: CSVDRGRGATDTQYF. CDR3 DNA: TGCAGCGTTGACAGGGGGCGAGGGGCGACGGATACGCAGTATTTT.

The V gene is TRBV5-6, the J gene TRBJ2-1, with D uncertain. V was clipped by 0 bases and J by 0 bases, with 13 bases between them. The CDR3 covers 17 residues. Germline V gene data show CDR1 as SGHDT and CDR2 as YYEEEE. The CDR3 region has the DNA TGTGCCAGCAGCTTGGCGTCTTGGTCCCTCTCCTACAATGAGCAGTTCTTC. Residues: CASSLASWSLSYNEQFF. Full variable domain (rest looked up from reference TRBV5-6 and TRBJ2-1): DAGVTQSPTHLIKTRGQQVTLRCSPKSGHDTVSWYQQALGQGPQFIFQYYEEEERQRGNFPDRFSGHQFPNYSSELNVNALLLGDSALYLCASSLASWSLSYNEQFFGPGTRLTVL.

The chain couples TRBV11-2 to TRBJ2-3; D uncertain. The CDR3 extends over 16 amino acids. V gave up 1 base and J gave up 2 bases, with 13 bases separating them. From germline, CDR1 is SGHAT and CDR2 FQNNGV. The CDR3 DNA follows: TGTGCCAGCAGCTTAGCCGCCAAGCGTAACACAGATACGCAGTATTTT. It encodes CASSLAAKRNTDTQYF.

This clonotype was detected only once. V and J are TRBV9 and TRBJ2-5, with D unresolved. TRBJ2-7 matches the DNA end more closely, so the J call is doubtful. CDR3 size: 13 residues. Germline V gene data show CDR1 as SGDLS and CDR2 as YYNGEE. In DNA form, the CDR3 reads TGTGCCAGCAGCGTAGCATCGGATTACGAGCAGTACTTC. Translation: CASSVASDYEQYF.

V is TRBV7-2 and J is TRBJ2-4, with 13 bases aligning to TRBD2. The ends lost 5 bases at V and 3 bases at J; junction bases unmatched: 10. The germline V gene encodes CDR1 SGHTA and CDR2 FQGNSA. This CDR3 is built from 18 residues. This chain's CDR3 is CASSPRTSGSLGKNIQYF. CDR3 nucleotide sequence: TGTGCCAGCAGCCCCCGGACTAGCGGGAGTTTGGGCAAAAACATTCAGTACTTC.

The chain is built from TRBV5-1 and TRBJ2-1; possibly TRBD2 for D (5 bases). From germline, CDR1 is SGHRS and CDR2 YFSETQ. Trimming left V 4 bases short and J 6 bases short, with 20 bases between. The CDR3 has 16 residues. The CDR3 spells CASSASLRTGGNEQFF. DNA for the CDR3: TGCGCCAGCAGCGCAAGTCTTCGGACTGGAGGCAATGAGCAGTTCTTC.

This clonotype showed up just a few times. The chain is built from TRBV2 and TRBJ2-7, with D perhaps matching TRBD2 (6 bases). The CDR3 totals 13 residues. V lost 10 bases and J 3 bases, leaving 16 bases between the germline ends. CDR1 is SNHLY, CDR2 FYNNEI, per germline. The CDR3 protein is CATTRTKNYEQYF. The CDR3 DNA sequence: TGTGCCACGACCCGGACTAAGAACTACGAGCAGTACTTC.

This clonotype was recorded a few times. This rearrangement joins TRBV2 to TRBJ1-6, with 10 bases fitting TRBD1. Germline V CDR1 and CDR2: SNHLY, FYNNEI. There are 15 residues in the CDR3. The junction had 9 bases not matched to a gene; V was cut back by 6 bases and J by 10 bases. The CDR3 is CASSKGQGEGSPLHF. CDR3 nucleotide sequence: TGTGCCAGCAGCAAAGGACAGGGGGAAGGGTCACCCCTCCACTTT.

This clonotype was counted only a few times. CDR3 protein: CASSQEGVADYNEQFF. CDR3 DNA: TGCGCCAGCAGCCAAGAAGGGGTGGCAGACTACAATGAGCAGTTCTTC. V is TRBV4-1 and J is TRBJ2-1, with a weak D call TRBD1 (5 bases). Germline assignment: CDR1 MGHRA and CDR2 YSYEKL. The CDR3 runs 16 residues. V was trimmed by 0 bases and J by 3 bases, leaving 12 bases between them.

The chain recombines TRBV29-1 with TRBJ1-2; no firm D call. CDR1 is SQVTM, CDR2 ANQGSEA, per germline. The CDR3 is made up of 10 amino acids. V shed 2 bases and J shed 4 bases, with 2 bases lying between them. CDR3 coding DNA: TGCAGCGTTGAAACCTATGGCTACACCTTC. It translates to CSVETYGYTF.

This chain connects TRBV5-1 to TRBJ1-4; weak D call: TRBD1 (6 bases). The CDR3 is 14 residues long. V lost 6 bases and J lost 4, with 13 bases in between. Germline V gene lookup returns CDR1 SGHRS and CDR2 YFSETQ. The CDR3 loop is CASMQQGFNEKLFF. The CDR3 nucleotides read TGCGCCAGCATGCAACAGGGATTTAATGAAAAACTGTTTTTT.

This chain uses TRBV20-1 with TRBJ2-3; 13 positions match TRBD2. The J segment lost 3 bases and the V segment lost 5 bases, leaving 2 bases of the junction unmatched. Germline values: CDR1 DFQATT, CDR2 SNEGSKA (reference sequence). This CDR3 is 14 amino acids long. CDR3 protein: CSASTSGRTDTQYF. DNA of the CDR3: TGCAGTGCTTCGACTAGCGGGAGGACAGATACGCAGTATTTT.

This chain uses TRBV7-3 with TRBJ2-1, with 10 bases lining up with TRBD2. The J call is doubtful: the DNA matches TRBJ2-7 better. The CDR3 extends over 14 amino acids. Per the germline V gene, CDR1 is SGHTA and CDR2 is FQGTGA. CDR3 region: CASSLSRLAGEQYF. The DNA for the CDR3 is TGTGCCAGCAGCTTATCCCGACTAGCGGGCGAGCAGTACTTC.

V usage is TRBV10-3 and J usage is TRBJ2-1; 10 bases map to TRBD2. J lost 9 bases, V lost 8 bases, and 4 bases had no gene match. Germline V gives CDR1 ENHRY, CDR2 SYGVKD. This CDR3 comprises 12 residues. CDR3: CAIGLAGVEQFF. The CDR3 DNA is TGTGCCATCGGCCTAGCGGGAGTTGAGCAGTTCTTC.

This chain joins TRBV6-1 and TRBJ2-3; D possibly corresponds to TRBD1 (6 bases). With 5 bases removed from V and 6 bases from J, the gap between germline ends came to 12 bases. Germline assignment: CDR1 MNHNS and CDR2 SASEGT. This CDR3 has 13 amino acids. CDR3 loop: CASSSGAGDTQYF. The CDR3 bases are TGTGCCAGCAGTTCAGGGGCAGGGGATACGCAGTATTTT.

The chain recombines TRBV13 with TRBJ2-5; maybe TRBD2 (6 bases). This CDR3 is built from 16 residues. CDR1 is PRHDT, CDR2 FYEKMQ, per germline (reference sequence). The germline V and J ends were trimmed by 6 bases and 3 bases, with 20 bases remaining between them. DNA of the CDR3: TGTGCCAGCAGTTTTAGGGTCCTAGCGCGAGAAGAGACCCAGTACTTC. The encoded protein is CASSFRVLAREETQYF.

The chain carries TRBV28 and TRBJ2-5; 8 positions agree with TRBD2. V gave up 4 bases and J gave up 11 bases; unmatched junction bases: 12. The CDR3 sequence is 14 residues long. Germline CDR1 MDHEN, CDR2 SYDVKM. The CDR3 bases are TGTGCCAGCAGTTGGGCTGACCCCGGGGGGGAGCAGTACTTC. Encoded protein: CASSWADPGGEQYF.

This clonotype was seen only a few times. The V call is TRBV7-2, the J call TRBJ2-3; D is unclear. Germline V gene sequence: CDR1 SGHTA, CDR2 FQGNSA. The CDR3 loop spans 14 amino acids. The germline V and J ends were trimmed by 5 bases and 14 bases, with 23 bases remaining between them. CDR3 region: CASSLSTEHRYAYF. CDR3 DNA: TGTGCCAGCAGCCTATCGACGGAACACAGATACGCGTATTTT.